This T cell receptor beta chain was identified in a study of blood T cell repertoires in COVID-19. In the authors' methods: Using reference gene primer amplification, nucleated cell counts were estimated. The table came from immunoSEQ multiplex PCR; TCRdb's copy has only in-frame clones and leaves some out. Clone size and the V and J calls come from that table; the DNA yielded D and trimming. Of around 270,000 clones in the sample, around 89% were seen once. Germline lookup yields CDR1 WSHSY and CDR2 SAAADI. The V segment lost 3 bases and the J segment 4 bases; nucleotides outside the gene matches: 5. This CDR3 contains 15 residues.

This chain links TRBV10-2 with TRBJ2-3; 9 bases line up with TRBD2. The clonotype comes from a man in his 60s who had recovered from COVID-19. Sequenced sample: peripheral blood. The CDR3 spells CASSDLRGGSDTQYF. DNA for the CDR3: TGCGCCAGCAGTGACTTGCGGGGGGGCTCAGATACGCAGTATTTT.